The 29 T cell receptor beta chains presented below share a single source sample, sequenced in a study of T-cell reconstitution after alpha-beta-depleted transplantation in children (dated by TCRdb to 2016 to 2018). The library was generated by PCR. TCRdb records Illumina HiSeq 2500 as the sequencer. TCR library preparation used molecular barcoding, with unique molecular identifiers applied to normalize quantification of the TCRbeta repertoire. TCRdb applied fastp at Q25 and MiXCR to the public reads, then kept only in-frame beta chains. One record per CDR3 amino acid sequence lists the most common genes and DNA. The sample includes about 460,000 distinct CDR3 sequences, with about 10% observed a single time. The ten biggest clones cover roughly 15% of the sample. This specimen's treatment or condition label, per the study, means: allogeneic hematopoietic cell transplantation with graft depleted of TCRalphabeta T cells and CD19 B cells.

Specimen: PBMCs, mostly from graft donor cells, collected 180 days after TCRalphabeta/CD19-depleted stem cell transplant. The receptors come from a female patient aged 2-15 years who had a stem cell transplant for aplastic anemia, so the T cells may come from the graft donor.

This clonotype came up many times. This rearrangement joins TRBV5-1 to TRBJ1-1; D possibly corresponds to TRBD1 (5 bases). The CDR3 has 13 residues. Trimming left V 0 bases short and J 11 bases short, with 14 bases between. The germline CDR1 and CDR2 sequences are SGHRS and YFSETQ. In DNA, the CDR3 is TGCGCCAGCAGCTTGGCCTTAGGGGATCCGGCTTTCTTT. This sequence encodes CASSLALGDPAFF.

This chain links TRBV5-6 with TRBJ2-7; 7 positions agree with TRBD1. Trimming took 4 bases from V and 5 from J; bases not matched to a gene: 12. This CDR3 has 15 amino acids. CDR1 is SGHDT, CDR2 YYEEEE, per germline. CDR3 nucleotides: TGTGCCAGCAGCGGACCGACCACAGGGGACAACGAGCAGTACGTC. Protein: CASSGPTTGDNEQYV.

This clonotype was recorded many times. This rearrangement joins TRBV15 to TRBJ2-3; 10 nucleotides match TRBD2. CDR1 and CDR2 (germline): LNHNV, YYDKDF (reference sequence). V trimming: 8 bases; J trimming: 6 bases; junction bases outside the gene matches: 8. The CDR3 sequence is 14 residues long. The CDR3 sequence is CATGRLAGVDTQYF. In nucleotides, the CDR3 is TGTGCCACCGGGAGGCTAGCGGGAGTTGATACGCAGTATTTT.

This clonotype occurred a few times. The chain couples TRBV29-1 to TRBJ1-1; D gene uncertain. V lost 5 bases and J 3 bases, leaving 10 bases between the germline ends. The germline V gene has CDR1 SQVTM and CDR2 ANQGSEA. The CDR3 runs 12 residues. The CDR3 DNA is TGCAGCGTTCGACGCCGGTACACTGAAGCTTTCTTT. It specifies CSVRRRYTEAFF.

As concerns this clonotype: The junction and the germline gene differ at one end; a read error may be behind it. The genes are TRBV3-1 and TRBJ2-1; a weak D match, TRBD2 (6 bases). Germline V lookup: CDR1 LGHDT, CDR2 YNNKEL (reference sequence). CDR3 size: 15 residues. CDR3 amino acids: CACSPLTFRGNEQFF. Here the CDR3 DNA reads TGTGCCTGCAGCCCTTTAACATTCCGGGGGAATGAGCAGTTCTTC.

This chain uses TRBV7-8 with TRBJ1-3, with D possibly being TRBD1 (5 bases). Trimming removed 4 bases at V and 3 bases at J, with 13 bases between. Germline assignment: CDR1 SGHVS and CDR2 FQNEAQ. The CDR3 has 15 amino acids. The CDR3 loop reads CASSYVGQGGNTIYF. CDR3 sequence (DNA): TGTGCCAGCAGCTACGTGGGGCAGGGTGGAAACACCATATATTTT.

In this sample, this clonotype turned up a few times. The chain has TRBV20-1 and TRBJ2-5, with D hard to call. Germline assignment: CDR1 DFQATT and CDR2 SNEGSKA (reference sequence). This CDR3 spans 13 amino acids. Trimming took 6 bases from V and 0 from J, leaving 11 bases between them. The CDR3 protein is CSAPGRDQETQYF. The CDR3 nucleotides are TGCAGTGCCCCGGGCCGAGACCAAGAGACCCAGTACTTC.

V and J are TRBV4-3 and TRBJ2-1; perhaps TRBD2 as D (5 bases). The CDR3 is 16 residues long. Germline loops: CDR1 LGHNA, CDR2 YSLEER. V was cut by 3 bases and J by 9 bases, with 21 bases left in between. The CDR3 DNA follows: TGCGCCAGCAGCCAGATCTATGGAGAGACTACCGGTGAGCAGTTCTTC. Its translation: CASSQIYGETTGEQFF.

V is TRBV15 and J is TRBJ2-7; 7 bases are a match to TRBD2. The CDR3 consists of 17 residues. Germline V lookup: CDR1 LNHNV, CDR2 YYDKDF (reference sequence). J gave up 9 bases and V 5 bases, and 22 bases lay outside the gene matches. The CDR3 DNA is TGTGCCACCAGCCCCTCGGGTAGCGGGTGGGATGTGACGAGGCAGTACTTC. Residues: CATSPSGSGWDVTRQYF.

This clonotype turned up a few times. The CDR3 region has the DNA TGTGCCAGCAGCTTAGGCCTAGCGGGGACAGCCTACGAGCAGTACTTC. Translated: CASSLGLAGTAYEQYF. The chain couples TRBV7-8 to TRBJ2-7; 9 bases line up with TRBD2. The CDR3 spans 16 residues. Looked up from germline, CDR1 is SGHVS and CDR2 is FQNEAQ. With V trimmed by 1 base and J by 2 bases, 6 bases remained unmatched.

This clonotype was counted only a few times. CDR3 residues: CASSLRGPVTYNEQFF. CDR3 DNA: TGTGCCAGCAGTTTACGGGGACCAGTAACCTACAATGAGCAGTTCTTC. The chain has TRBV27 and TRBJ2-1; D may match TRBD1 or TRBD2 (5 bases each). CDR3 length: 16 residues. Germline V gives CDR1 MNHEY, CDR2 SMNVEV (reference sequence). Trimming removed 2 bases at V and 2 bases at J, with 13 bases between.

In this sample, this clonotype turned up a few times. The CDR3 region is CASGLVLGQGPFEQYF. The CDR3 DNA reads TGTGCTAGTGGTTTGGTACTTGGACAGGGCCCGTTCGAGCAGTACTTC. The V and J genes are TRBV12-5 and TRBJ2-7, with 8 positions matching TRBD1. V lost 0 bases, J lost 6 bases, and 10 bases stayed unmatched. In germline, CDR1 is LGHNT, CDR2 FRNRAP. The CDR3 spans 16 residues.

V gene TRBV29-1 combines with J gene TRBJ2-2, with 7 bases lining up with TRBD2. J was trimmed by 6 bases and V by 7 bases; bases with no gene match: 17. The length of the CDR3 is 16 residues. Germline V lookup: CDR1 SQVTM, CDR2 ANQGSEA. The CDR3 nucleotides are TGCAGCGCCCACGCCGGGGAGCGGGACCCACCCGGGGAGCTGTTTTTT. Its protein product is CSAHAGERDPPGELFF.

In regard to this clonotype: This CDR3 is missing its conserved last phenylalanine or tryptophan, likely due to a read error. The chain couples TRBV6-1 to TRBJ2-1; the match to TRBD1 covers 10 bases. Germline loops: CDR1 MNHNS, CDR2 SASEGT. CDR3 length: 15 amino acids. V gave up 6 bases and J gave up 4 bases; unmatched junction bases: 6. The CDR3 nucleotides read TGTGCCAGCAGAAACCCGGGACAGGGGTACAATGAGCAGTTCCTC. It codes for CASRNPGQGYNEQFL.

Only a few counts were recorded for this clonotype. The chain has TRBV12-3 or TRBV12-4 and TRBJ1-4; 8 bases line up with TRBD1. V was pared by 6 bases and J by 1 base, with 4 bases of the junction left unmatched. This CDR3 has 15 amino acids. CDR3 sequence reads: CASRAGTGTNEKLFF. In nucleotides, the CDR3 is TGTGCCAGCAGAGCTGGGACAGGAACTAATGAAAAACTGTTTTTT.

This clonotype came up many times. This chain links TRBV28 with TRBJ1-6; 9 nucleotides match TRBD1. CDR1 MDHEN and CDR2 SYDVKM come from the germline V gene. Trimming removed 3 bases from V and 9 bases from J; junction bases left unmatched: 3. The CDR3 runs 14 residues. The chain's CDR3 is CASSLGQGGSPLHF. In DNA form, the CDR3 reads TGTGCCAGCAGTTTGGGACAGGGTGGTTCACCCCTCCACTTT.

The J gene is TRBJ2-2, the V gene TRBV11-1; D is possibly TRBD2 (6 bases). The V and J ends lost 5 bases and 6 bases respectively, with 25 bases between them. CDR1 and CDR2 (germline): SGHAT, FQDESV (reference sequence). The CDR3 runs 18 residues. This CDR3 reads CASSPGRRALGPPGELFF. CDR3 coding DNA: TGTGCCAGCAGCCCGGGACGGAGGGCGCTTGGGCCCCCCGGGGAGCTGTTTTTT.

Only a few counts were recorded for this clonotype. The rearrangement uses TRBV20-1 and TRBJ2-1; 8 bases are a match to TRBD1. CDR3 length equals 15 residues. With V trimmed by 6 bases and J by 6 bases, 13 bases remained unmatched. CDR1 and CDR2 from the germline V gene are DFQATT and SNEGSKA (reference sequence). This CDR3 reads CSAHHPQGVSNEQFF. CDR3 DNA sequence: TGCAGTGCCCACCACCCACAGGGGGTTTCCAATGAGCAGTTCTTC.

In this sample, this clonotype turned up a few times. The gene calls are TRBV29-1 and TRBJ2-1; D unresolved. Germline V CDR1 and CDR2: SQVTM, ANQGSEA. Trimming removed 7 bases at V and 3 bases at J, with 10 bases between. The CDR3 extends over 12 amino acids. The CDR3 reads CSAEGHYNEQFF. The CDR3 coding sequence is TGCAGCGCCGAAGGCCACTACAATGAGCAGTTCTTC.

The chain combines TRBV7-9 with TRBJ2-7; D is possibly TRBD2 (5 bases). Germline V lookup: CDR1 SEHNR, CDR2 FQNEAQ (reference sequence). Trimming left V 3 bases short and J 5 bases short, with 11 bases between. CDR3 length equals 13 residues. The CDR3 DNA is TGTGCCAGCAGCTTCGATACGGGAAACGAGCAGTACGTC. As protein: CASSFDTGNEQYV.

This clonotype came up many times. V and J are TRBV15 and TRBJ2-1; 10 bases line up with TRBD2. The CDR3 totals 15 residues. Trimming cost V 2 bases and J 7 bases; bases outside gene matches: 5. The germline gives CDR1 LNHNV, CDR2 YYDKDF (reference sequence). CDR3 in DNA: TGTGCCACCAGCAGAAAGCGGGAGGGCCGGAATGAGCAGTTCTTC. Translated, it gives CATSRKREGRNEQFF.

The CDR3 sequence is CASLHPGWSYGYTF. The DNA for the CDR3 is TGTGCCAGCTTACATCCAGGGTGGAGTTATGGCTACACCTTC. This rearrangement joins TRBV18 to TRBJ1-2; perhaps TRBD1 as D (5 bases). The CDR3 length is 14 residues. The germline V gene encodes CDR1 KGHSH and CDR2 LQKENI. The V end was cut by 7 bases, the J end by 5 bases, with 17 bases between.

The table lists this clonotype with a few counts. V gene TRBV20-1 combines with J gene TRBJ2-4, with 8 bases aligning to TRBD1. The V gene end was trimmed by 5 bases and the J gene end by 4 bases; junction bases not matched to a gene: 10. This CDR3 is built from 15 residues. Germline CDR1 DFQATT, CDR2 SNEGSKA (reference sequence). The chain's CDR3 is CSASPGQGAKNIQYF. The CDR3 nucleotides read TGCAGTGCTTCACCGGGTCAGGGGGCGAAAAACATTCAGTACTTC.

This clonotype was seen many times. CDR3 DNA sequence: TGTGCCAGCAGCTTAGGGACTAGCGGGAGATGGTACGAGCAGTACTTC. Its translation: CASSLGTSGRWYEQYF. The chain combines TRBV7-2 with TRBJ2-7, with 13 bases fitting TRBD2. Germline lookup yields CDR1 SGHTA and CDR2 FQGNSA. The junction had 4 bases not matched to a gene; V was cut back by 1 base and J by 4 bases. The CDR3 runs 16 residues.

The genes are TRBV7-2 and TRBJ2-1; D gene uncertain. The germline CDR1 and CDR2 sequences are SGHTA and FQGNSA. Trimming stripped 0 bases from V and 0 bases from J, with 6 bases between. This CDR3 is 15 amino acids long. CDR3 residues: CASSLAQFSYNEQFF. As DNA, the CDR3 is TGTGCCAGCAGCTTAGCGCAGTTCTCCTACAATGAGCAGTTCTTC.

This clonotype appeared many times. The chain couples TRBV15 to TRBJ2-5; D could derive from TRBD1 or TRBD2 (5 bases each). The CDR3 covers 16 residues. V was cut by 1 base and J by 3 bases, with 15 bases left in between. CDR1 is LNHNV and CDR2 is YYDKDF in the germline V gene (reference sequence). The CDR3 loop reads CATSRGLGTSKETQYF. DNA of the CDR3: TGTGCCACCAGCAGAGGTCTGGGGACGTCGAAAGAGACCCAGTACTTC.

This clonotype has at least ten counts. V usage is TRBV28 and J usage is TRBJ1-6, with a tentative D call TRBD1 (5 bases). The germline CDR1 and CDR2 sequences are MDHEN and SYDVKM. Trimming stripped 6 bases from V and 2 bases from J, with 14 bases between. This CDR3 spans 16 amino acids. The CDR3 loop is CASSPQGEAYNSPLHF. CDR3 sequence (DNA): TGTGCCAGCAGCCCCCAGGGAGAGGCCTATAATTCACCCCTCCACTTT.

This clonotype was counted between two and nine times. The chain links TRBV28 to TRBJ1-2, with D tentatively TRBD1 (6 bases). Germline-derived CDR1 and CDR2 are MDHEN and SYDVKM. V gave up 5 bases and J gave up 3 bases, with 19 bases separating them. The CDR3 is made up of 16 amino acids. CDR3 residues: CASSTLPGQRDYGYTF. The CDR3 DNA follows: TGTGCCAGCAGTACCCTACCAGGACAGAGAGACTATGGCTACACCTTC.

The CDR3 coding sequence is TGTGCCAGCACCACAGGGTCGCCGAACACTGAAGCTTTCTTT. Protein product: CASTTGSPNTEAFF. V gene TRBV6-1 combines with J gene TRBJ1-1, with a possible D match to TRBD1 (6 bases). Germline CDR1 and CDR2: MNHNS and SASEGT. This CDR3 has 14 amino acids. V was shortened by 7 bases and J by 1 base, with 13 bases between the two germline ends.